The clone carrying this T cell receptor beta chain was observed at least ten times. No antigen is known for it. TCRdb called the 5' RACE reads again in MiXCR, with one record for every CDR3 protein. The profile covers about 46,000 distinct CDR3 sequences, with 5.4% appearing a single time and 5.4% taken by the ten largest. V was shortened by 1 base and J by 2 bases, with 9 bases between the two germline ends. Germline CDR1 reads SGHDN; CDR2 reads FVKESK. The CDR3 loop spans 15 amino acids. The entry originates in a study of early T cells in non-severe SARS-CoV-2 infection. General study findings and limits: A preference for anti-spike CD8 responses marked VDJdb matching, which missed private and CD4 specificities.

The sample consisted of whole blood, taken at baseline. The V and J genes are TRBV14 and TRBJ2-1, with a possible D match to TRBD1 (6 bases). The TCR was taken from an adult who was a healthcare worker with PCR-confirmed SARS-CoV-2 infection or an uninfected control (not recorded which). The CDR3 protein is CASSQGGGAYNEQFF. For the CDR3, the DNA is TGTGCCAGCAGCCAAGGAGGGGGAGCCTACAATGAGCAGTTCTTC.